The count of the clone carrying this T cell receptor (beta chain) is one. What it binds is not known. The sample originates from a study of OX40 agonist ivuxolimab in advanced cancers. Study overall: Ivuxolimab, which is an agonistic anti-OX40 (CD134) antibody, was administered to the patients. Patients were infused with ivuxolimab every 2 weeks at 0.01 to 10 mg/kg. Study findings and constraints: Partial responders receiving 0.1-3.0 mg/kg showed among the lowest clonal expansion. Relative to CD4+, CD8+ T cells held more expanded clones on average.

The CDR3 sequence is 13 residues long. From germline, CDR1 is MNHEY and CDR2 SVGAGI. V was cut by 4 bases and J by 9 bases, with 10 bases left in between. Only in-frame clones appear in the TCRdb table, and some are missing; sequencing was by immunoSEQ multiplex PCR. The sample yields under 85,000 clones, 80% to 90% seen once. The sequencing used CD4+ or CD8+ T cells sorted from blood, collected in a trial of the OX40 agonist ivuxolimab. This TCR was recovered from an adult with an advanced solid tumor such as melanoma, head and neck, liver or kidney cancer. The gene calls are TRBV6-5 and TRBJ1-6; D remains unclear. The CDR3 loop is CASSWGSGSPLHF. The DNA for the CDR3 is TGTGCCAGCAGTTGGGGTTCGGGTTCACCCCTCCACTTT.